What follows are 8 T cell receptor beta chains derived from one specimen sequenced in a study of T cell responses to AZD1222 COVID-19 vaccine. Clones were read by immunoSEQ multiplex PCR, and TCRdb kept only the in-frame ones, dropping some. The profile shows under 130,000 clones, 87% of them singletons. The source material was peripheral blood, sampled 28 days after the second AZD1222 dose. Receptor source: an adult who received the AZD1222 COVID-19 vaccine.

The chain links TRBV19 to TRBJ1-1; 9 bases agree with TRBD1. The CDR3 spans 14 residues. With V trimmed by 7 bases and J by 9 bases, 12 bases remained unmatched. Germline V gene sequence: CDR1 LNHDA, CDR2 SQIVND (reference sequence). This chain's CDR3 is CASMFVTDRGQAFF. For the CDR3, the DNA is TGTGCCAGTATGTTCGTAACGGACAGGGGTCAAGCTTTCTTT.

The count of this clone is one. V gene TRBV19 combines with J gene TRBJ2-1, with 8 positions matching TRBD2. Per the germline V gene, CDR1 is LNHDA and CDR2 is SQIVND (reference sequence). V dropped 5 bases and J dropped 0; count of bases not matched to a gene: 9. The CDR3 has 17 residues. Written as DNA, the CDR3 is TGTGCCAGTAGTCCCCATTCCAGCGGGAGCTCCTACAATGAGCAGTTCTTC. It codes for CASSPHSSGSSYNEQFF.

The V call is TRBV7-3, the J call TRBJ2-1, with 10 bases matching TRBD2. This CDR3 comprises 17 residues. Germline V gene lookup returns CDR1 SGHTA and CDR2 FQGTGA. With 1 base clipped from V and 6 bases from J, the junction kept 9 bases outside the gene matches. The CDR3, as DNA: TGTGCCAGCAGCTTAAGATCGACTAGCGGGTACTTCAATGAGCAGTTCTTC. It translates to CASSLRSTSGYFNEQFF.

The chain combines TRBV4-1 with TRBJ2-6, with D tentatively TRBD1 (6 bases). V was cut by 2 bases and J by 2 bases, with 7 bases left in between. Germline CDR1 and CDR2: MGHRA and YSYEKL. This CDR3 is built from 15 residues. CDR3 residues: CASSQTGTGANVLTF. Written as DNA, the CDR3 is TGCGCCAGCAGCCAAACAGGGACTGGGGCCAACGTCCTGACTTTC.

The chain links TRBV4-1 to TRBJ1-1; tentative D call: TRBD1 (6 bases). From germline, CDR1 is MGHRA and CDR2 YSYEKL. The germline V and J ends were trimmed by 5 bases and 3 bases, with 10 bases remaining between them. The CDR3 is 13 residues long. In DNA form, the CDR3 reads TGCGCCAGCAGCACAGGGCGCGACACTGAAGCTTTCTTT. Protein product: CASSTGRDTEAFF.

This chain links TRBV18 with TRBJ2-1, with 10 bases lining up with TRBD1. The junction had 10 bases not matched to a gene; V was cut back by 5 bases and J by 6 bases. Germline loops: CDR1 KGHSH, CDR2 LQKENI. The CDR3 is 16 amino acids. In DNA, the CDR3 is TGTGCCAGCTCAATTATCCCCGGGACAGGGGCCAATGAGCAGTTCTTC. As protein: CASSIIPGTGANEQFF. The full variable domain, rest sourced from reference TRBV18 and TRBJ2-1, is NAGVMQNPRHLVRRRGQEARLRCSPMKGHSHVYWYRQLPEEGLKFMVYLQKENIIDESGMPKERFSAEFPKEGPSILRIQQVVRGDSAAYFCASSIIPGTGANEQFFGPGTRLTVL.

The rearrangement links TRBV7-9 to TRBJ2-7, with a tentative D call TRBD1 (5 bases). With 1 base removed from V and 5 bases from J, the gap between germline ends came to 15 bases. CDR3 length: 15 residues. Germline V gene data show CDR1 as SEHNR and CDR2 as FQNEAQ (reference sequence). As DNA, the CDR3 is TGTGCCAGCAGCTTAGGTCCAGGGAAGAGTCACGAGCAGTACTTC. This codes for CASSLGPGKSHEQYF.

This sequence joins TRBV7-6 and TRBJ1-5, with no clear D. CDR1 is SGHVS, CDR2 FNYEAQ, per germline. The CDR3 is 13 amino acids. Trimming stripped 5 bases from V and 0 bases from J, with 5 bases between. The CDR3 loop is CASSPYSNQPQHF. DNA for the CDR3: TGTGCCAGCAGCCCCTATAGCAATCAGCCCCAGCATTTT.